This TCR beta chain was captured in a study of PD-1 blockade in classical Hodgkin lymphoma. CDR1 and CDR2 (germline): WNHNN, SYGVQD (reference sequence). The CDR3 spans 15 residues. V lost 2 bases and J lost 4; bases outside the gene matches: 5. Specified time point: cycle 4 day 1 (C4D1), after five to seven weeks of nivolumab. Following autologous stem cell transplantation, relapse occurred in every patient, and exposure to brentuximab vedotin varied. Complete response, partial response or progressive disease was recorded as best response. Generated by immunoSEQ multiplex PCR, the TCRdb table keeps only in-frame clones and is missing some. The table lists 23,000 or so clones, approximately 85% of them singletons.

V and J are TRBV10-1 and TRBJ2-3; 8 bases align to TRBD1. Sequencing was performed on peripheral blood mononuclear cells (PBMCs), taken before the fourth cycle of nivolumab. The sequence derives from a human donor with classical Hodgkin lymphoma. In DNA, the CDR3 is TGCGCCAGCAGTGAGGCGACAGGGGCCCCAGATACGCAGTATTTT. Translating it yields CASSEATGAPDTQYF.